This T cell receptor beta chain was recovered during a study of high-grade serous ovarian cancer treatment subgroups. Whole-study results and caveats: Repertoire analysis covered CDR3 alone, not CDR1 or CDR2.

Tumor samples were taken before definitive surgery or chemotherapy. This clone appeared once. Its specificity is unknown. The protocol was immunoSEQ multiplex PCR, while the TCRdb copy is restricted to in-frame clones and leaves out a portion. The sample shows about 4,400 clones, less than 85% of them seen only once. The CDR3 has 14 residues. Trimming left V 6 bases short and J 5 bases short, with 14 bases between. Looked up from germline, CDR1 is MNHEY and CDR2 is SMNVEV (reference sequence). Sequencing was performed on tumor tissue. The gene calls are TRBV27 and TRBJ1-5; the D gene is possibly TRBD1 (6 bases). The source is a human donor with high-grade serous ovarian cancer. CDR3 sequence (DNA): TGTGCCAGCAGCCCTTCTACAGGGTATCAGCCCCAGCATTTT. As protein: CASSPSTGYQPQHF.